This paragraph covers one T cell receptor beta chain sequence. This sample is drawn from a study of T cells in Graves' hyperthyroidism and ophthalmopathy. Germline CDR1 and CDR2: SGHAT and FQNNGV. Between the trimmed V and J ends, which lost 8 bases and 5 bases, there was a span of 15 bases. The CDR3 totals 14 residues. It was RNA transcripts that yielded the amplified TCR beta CDR3 regions. HTBI primers were the set used in a first-round RT-PCR of the TCR CDR3. TCRdb re-analysed the multiplex PCR reads in MiXCR, keeping a single row per CDR3 protein. Among hundreds of thousands of distinct CDR3 sequences, under 60% were seen once, and the ten largest hold just under 8.5%.

The source material was peripheral blood or thyroid tissue (not recorded which). The chain employs TRBV11-2 and TRBJ2-2, with D unclear. This TCR came from a woman under 30 with Graves' hyperthyroidism. The CDR3 DNA follows: TGTGCCAGCTCACCAGCCCAGGCTACCGGGGAGCTGTTTTTT. Amino acids: CASSPAQATGELFF.